These T cell receptor beta chains were read from a single sample in a study of T cell responses to AZD1222 COVID-19 vaccine. The protocol was immunoSEQ multiplex PCR, while the TCRdb copy is restricted to in-frame clones and leaves out a portion. The data show some 50,000 clones, roughly 83% seen once. The starting material was peripheral blood, obtained on day 0 of AZD1222 vaccination. The source is an adult in good health. Both conserved end residues are part of each CDR3. Fields, in order: J gene, D gene, V gene, clone size, CDR3 DNA, CDR3 protein. D genes are given only for firm matches. Some rows mark clone size as missing; the rest say once, few, many or name a class of expanded clone.

>TRBJ2-7|NA|TRBV30|NA
TGTGCCTGGAGTGTCCCCCCGGAGTCGTCTAGTATCTTTGGCTCCTACGAGCAGTACTTC
CAWSVPPESSSIFGSYEQYF
>TRBJ1-4|NA|TRBV30|NA
TGTGCCTGGAGAGCATGGGCGGCTAATGAAAAACTGTTTTTT
CAWRAWAANEKLFF
>TRBJ2-7|TRBD1|TRBV5-1|NA
TGCGCCAGCAGCTTGATACCGGGGACAGGGATCTACGAGCAGTACTTC
CASSLIPGTGIYEQYF
>TRBJ1-1|NA|TRBV14|NA
TGTGCCAGCAGCCAAATACAGGGTGGCGCTGAAGCTTTCTTT
CASSQIQGGAEAFF
>TRBJ2-2|NA|TRBV3-1/TRBV3-2|NA
TGTGCCAGCAGGACAGCGGTGGCCGGGGAGCTGTTTTTT
CASRTAVAGELFF
>TRBJ2-7|TRBD1|TRBV6-5|NA
TGTGCCAGCAGTTATACCGGGACAGGGCCTCAGGGGCAGTACTTC
CASSYTGTGPQGQYF
>TRBJ2-1|TRBD2|TRBV5-8|NA
TGTGCCAGCAGTTTTAGCGGGAGGGGGAACAATGAGCAGTTCTTC
CASSFSGRGNNEQFF
>TRBJ1-4|TRBD1|TRBV11-3|NA
TGTGCCAGCAGTCTAGGGGACAGAGAAAAACTGTTTTTT
CASSLGDREKLFF
>TRBJ2-7|TRBD2|TRBV5-1|NA
TGCGCCAGCACCCCGGGACTAGGGCCGAGAGAGCAGTACTTC
CASTPGLGPREQYF
>TRBJ1-2|TRBD1|TRBV29-1|once
TGCAGCGTGGTGGGACAGGCGGCCTGGGGCTACACCTTC
CSVVGQAAWGYTF
>TRBJ2-7|NA|TRBV24-1|NA
TGTGCCACCAGTGATCCCCGGCAGGAACCCTACGAGCAGTACTTC
CATSDPRQEPYEQYF
>TRBJ2-1|TRBD2|TRBV27|NA
TGTGCCAGCAGTTTAGGGACTAGCGGGAGTAGCAATGAGCAGTTCTTC
CASSLGTSGSSNEQFF
>TRBJ1-2|TRBD1|TRBV5-1|once
TGCGCCAGCAGCCAGGAGGGACAGGGAGGGGTCTATGGCTACACCTTC
CASSQEGQGGVYGYTF
>TRBJ1-6|NA|TRBV28|NA
TGTGCCAGCAGTTTGGGGCAGTATAATTCACCCCTCCACTTT
CASSLGQYNSPLHF
>TRBJ2-6|TRBD1|TRBV6-5|NA
TGTGCCAGCAGGTCAGGGGGCTCTGGGGCCAACGTCCTGACTTTC
CASRSGGSGANVLTF
>TRBJ2-2|TRBD1|TRBV18|once
TGTGCCAGCTCACGGACAGGGGCCACCGGGGAGCTGTTTTTT
CASSRTGATGELFF
>TRBJ2-3|NA|TRBV4-1|NA
TGCGCCAGCAGCCAACCAGGAACTACCACAGATACGCAGTATTTT
CASSQPGTTTDTQYF
>TRBJ2-1|NA|TRBV5-1|NA
TGCGCCAGCAGCTTGTTAACGGGTCGAAAGTACAATGAGCAGTTCTTC
CASSLLTGRKYNEQFF
>TRBJ2-2|TRBD2|TRBV23-1|NA
TGCGCCAGCAGTCCCAGACGGGGGGACGACGGGGAGCTGTTTTTT
CASSPRRGDDGELFF
>TRBJ1-2|NA|TRBV6-5|medium-sized
TGTGCCAGCAGTTACTCTCGGGCAGAATACACCTTC
CASSYSRAEYTF
>TRBJ1-2|TRBD1|TRBV5-1|NA
TGCGCCAGTAACCCAGGACAGGAGGGCTATGGCTACACCTTC
CASNPGQEGYGYTF
>TRBJ2-3|TRBD2|TRBV3-1/TRBV3-2|NA
TGTGCCAGCAGCCAAGACTTGGTAGCGGGATCTAGCACAGATACGCAGTATTTT
CASSQDLVAGSSTDTQYF
>TRBJ1-3|TRBD1|TRBV5-1|NA
TGCGCCAGCAGCCCGACAGGGGGCCGCTCTGGAAACACCATATATTTT
CASSPTGGRSGNTIYF
>TRBJ1-6|NA|TRBV2|NA
TGTGCCGGGAGGACGGACCAATCACCCCTCCACTTT
CAGRTDQSPLHF
>TRBJ2-2|NA|TRBV4-3|NA
TGCGCCAGCAGCCAAGATACCGGGGATAACACCGGGGAGCTGTTTTTT
CASSQDTGDNTGELFF
>TRBJ1-3|NA|TRBV27|NA
TGTGCCAGCAGTCCCAGCTTCAGTGGAAACACCATATATTTT
CASSPSFSGNTIYF
>TRBJ2-7|TRBD2|TRBV27|NA
TGTGCCAGCAGGTCCGGGACTAGCGGGAGAGGCTACGAGCAGTACTTC
CASRSGTSGRGYEQYF
>TRBJ2-2|NA|TRBV10-1|few
TGCGCCAGCAGTGATACGGGGGCAACCGGGGAGCTGTTTTTT
CASSDTGATGELFF